This is a list of T cell receptor beta chains from one sample in a study of shared clonotypes between healthy human individuals. Libraries were prepared by immunoSEQ multiplex PCR; TCRdb keeps only in-frame clonotypes and omits some of them. The table has about 820,000 clones, nearly 95% seen once. The sequencing input was naive CD8+ T cells sorted from blood. All receptors come from a man younger than 40 in good health. The CDR3 runs from the conserved cysteine through the conserved F or W. Fields, in order: J gene, D gene, V gene, clone size, CDR3 DNA, CDR3 protein. The D gene is left open where the match is weak. The size field is filled for only some rows; it gives once, few, many or a size class.

>TRBJ2-7|TRBD1|TRBV4-3|NA
TGCGCCAGCAGCCAAGGTTACAGGGGAGCCTACGAGCAGTACTTC
CASSQGYRGAYEQYF
>TRBJ2-1|TRBD2|TRBV29-1|once
TGCAGCGTTGAGGGCGGGAGCTACAATGAGCAGTTCTTC
CSVEGGSYNEQFF
>TRBJ2-7|TRBD2|TRBV30|NA
TGTGCCTGGACATCAACTACGGGGGGCTCCTACGAGCAGTACTTC
CAWTSTTGGSYEQYF
>TRBJ2-7|NA|TRBV2|NA
TGTGCCAGCAGACTAACAGGGTTCTACGAGCAGTACTTC
CASRLTGFYEQYF
>TRBJ1-2|NA|TRBV7-9|NA
TGTGCCAGCAGCTTTGGCCGAGGGGGCTACACCTTC
CASSFGRGGYTF
>TRBJ2-7|NA|TRBV15|NA
TGTGCCACCAGCAGAGGAATCATCTCCTACGAGCAGTACTTC
CATSRGIISYEQYF
>TRBJ2-7|TRBD1|TRBV13|NA
TGTGCCAGCAGCTTAGACAGGGGAGAACGCGAGCAGTACTTC
CASSLDRGEREQYF
>TRBJ2-7|NA|TRBV14|once
TGTGCCAGCAGCCAAGAACCCACGGATGCGAGCTCCTACGAGCAGTACTTC
CASSQEPTDASSYEQYF
>TRBJ2-1|TRBD2|TRBV5-6|NA
TGTGCCAGCAGCTTGGTCGGACTAGCGGGAGGTGAGGAGCAGTTCTTC
CASSLVGLAGGEEQFF
>TRBJ2-2|NA|TRBV29-1|NA
TGCAGCGTTGTCGGGATCAACACCGGGGAGCTGTTTTTT
CSVVGINTGELFF